This passage covers 10 T cell receptor beta chains from one sample sequenced in a study of shared clonotypes between healthy human individuals. Only CD45RO-negative cells positively selected for CCR7 counted as naive CD8 cells, so terminally differentiated effector memory CD45RA+ cells were excluded. Method: immunoSEQ multiplex PCR; TCRdb's copy keeps in-frame clones and lacks some. Of millions of clones listed, less than 95% are singletons. Sequenced sample: naive CD8+ T cells sorted from blood. Source of these receptors: a man aged 18 to 30 in good health.

The V and J genes are TRBV19 and TRBJ2-5, with TRBD1 as a possible D gene (6 bases). CDR3 size: 15 residues. Trimming cost V 1 base and J 2 bases, with 11 bases left between them. The germline CDR1 and CDR2 sequences are LNHDA and SQIVND (reference sequence). The CDR3 coding sequence is TGTGCCAGTAGTATAGGGCCAGGACAGCAAGAGACCCAGTACTTC. This sequence encodes CASSIGPGQQETQYF.

The chain uses TRBV27 and TRBJ2-7; 11 nucleotides agree with TRBD2. Germline-derived CDR1 and CDR2 are MNHEY and SMNVEV (reference sequence). Trimming removed 5 bases from V and 7 bases from J; junction bases left unmatched: 10. This CDR3 has 15 amino acids. In DNA form, the CDR3 reads TGTGCCAGCAGTCCGTTAGCGGGGGGGCCGAAAGAGCAGTACTTC. Translating gives CASSPLAGGPKEQYF.

This clone has only a few counts. Other DNA sequences in this sample translate to the same CDR3. V is TRBV4-1 and J is TRBJ1-1; D is unclear. Trimming took 3 bases from V and 1 from J, leaving 6 bases between them. Germline loops: CDR1 MGHRA, CDR2 YSYEKL. This CDR3 is built from 13 residues. In DNA form, the CDR3 reads TGCGCCAGCAGCCAGGGCAGGAACACTGAAGCTTTCTTT. Translating gives CASSQGRNTEAFF.

As concerns this clone: The sample contains more than one DNA sequence encoding this CDR3. CDR3 sequence (DNA): TGTGCCTGGAGCGGGACGAGCTCCTACAATGAGCAGTTCTTC. It specifies CAWSGTSSYNEQFF. V and J are TRBV30 and TRBJ2-1; either TRBD1 or TRBD2 may supply D (5 bases each). The germline V gene has CDR1 GTSNPN and CDR2 SVGIG (reference sequence). Trimming removed 3 bases from V and 0 bases from J, with 9 bases in between. The CDR3 is made up of 14 amino acids.

V is TRBV7-8 and J is TRBJ2-3, with D unresolved. Deletions cut 4 bases from V and 6 bases from J, with 8 bases between. The CDR3 length is 12 residues. The germline V gene has CDR1 SGHVS and CDR2 FQNEAQ. Here the CDR3 reads CASSSKRDTQYF. CDR3 bases: TGTGCCAGCAGCTCTAAGAGGGATACGCAGTATTTT.

The CDR3 DNA reads as TGCGCCAGCAGCCCTCCGTCCCGCACAGATACGCAGTATTTT. This translates into CASSPPSRTDTQYF. The rearrangement links TRBV5-1 to TRBJ2-3; D is uncertain. This CDR3 has 14 amino acids. V was shortened by 4 bases and J by 1 base, with 10 bases between the two germline ends. Germline loops: CDR1 SGHRS, CDR2 YFSETQ.

Turning to this clone: Additional DNA sequences in this sample encode the identical CDR3. This rearrangement joins TRBV15 to TRBJ1-2; no clear D. V shed 0 bases and J shed 4 bases, with 9 bases lying between them. CDR3 length equals 14 residues. The germline V gene encodes CDR1 LNHNV and CDR2 YYDKDF (reference sequence). The DNA of the CDR3 is TGTGCCACCAGCAGAGATCAGTCGGGCTATGGCTACACCTTC. This gives the protein CATSRDQSGYGYTF. The whole variable domain, remainder taken from reference TRBV15 and TRBJ1-2, is DAMVIQNPRYQVTQFGKPVTLSCSQTLNHNVMYWYQQKSSQAPKLLFHYYDKDFNNEADTPDNFQSRRPNTSFCFLDIRSPGLGDTAMYLCATSRDQSGYGYTFGSGTRLTVV.

The V and J genes are TRBV5-8 and TRBJ2-7; perhaps TRBD1 as D (6 bases). The CDR3 covers 16 residues. Germline V lookup: CDR1 SGHTS, CDR2 YDEGEE. With 0 bases removed from V and 2 bases from J, the gap between germline ends came to 15 bases. The CDR3 region is CASSLDFAGVAYEQYF. For the CDR3, the DNA is TGTGCCAGCAGCTTGGACTTTGCAGGGGTAGCCTACGAGCAGTACTTC.

The V call is TRBV9, the J call TRBJ2-1; 7 nucleotides match TRBD1. V shed 0 bases, J shed 7 bases, and the junction held 7 bases outside the gene matches. The CDR3 runs 15 residues. Germline CDR1 SGDLS, CDR2 YYNGEE. CDR3 nucleotides: TGTGCCAGCAGCGTAGAGGGGGCTTCTGGTAATGAGCAGTTCTTC. Protein sequence: CASSVEGASGNEQFF.

This clone was seen once. V is TRBV6-5 and J is TRBJ1-1, with 7 bases that match TRBD1. V was clipped by 6 bases and J by 7 bases; unmatched bases: 11. There are 14 residues in the CDR3. Per the germline V gene, CDR1 is MNHEY and CDR2 is SVGAGI. CDR3 residues: CASRVTGEGGEAFF. CDR3 DNA: TGTGCCAGCAGGGTTACAGGGGAAGGAGGTGAAGCTTTCTTT.